The clone carrying this TCR beta chain was seen many times. The antigen is unknown. The authors ran a second PCR of about 6 to 11 cycles using a sample-barcoded 5' primer and a J-beta primer mix. Each sample yielded at least 2.5 million CDR3-containing paired-end reads. TCRdb reanalysed the 5' RACE reads using MiXCR and keeps one entry per CDR3 protein. The profile shows roughly 1.6 million distinct CDR3 sequences, about 31% of them singletons. This specimen belongs to a study of blood T cells in healthy people across ages. The study's findings and limits: Diversity estimates from one million T cells were considered underestimates. Roughly linear age-related decline in beta diversity appeared, significant by age 40.

There are 14 residues in the CDR3. Trimming shortened V by 1 base and J by 5 bases, and 10 bases separated the two germline ends. Germline lookup yields CDR1 SEHNR and CDR2 FQNEAQ (reference sequence). The receptor's source is a woman aged 25 to 39 in good health. Material for sequencing was blood. The chain is built from TRBV7-9 and TRBJ2-3; TRBD1 might be the D (6 bases). CDR3 coding DNA: TGTGCCAGCAGCTTAGGACAGGTCGGAGATACGCAGTATTTT. Translated: CASSLGQVGDTQYF.